The 8 T cell receptor beta chains given below trace back to one sample, sequenced in a study of blood T cell repertoires in COVID-19. The method was immunoSEQ multiplex PCR; TCRdb's version includes in-frame clones alone and lacks a portion of them. The sample shows around 200,000 clones, approximately 90% of them seen only once. Material: peripheral blood. These TCRs come from a woman aged 18-30 years who had recovered from COVID-19.

This clone was counted a single time. The chain joins TRBV7-3 to TRBJ2-3, with TRBD2 identical over 9 bases. The CDR3 length is 15 residues. Germline lookup yields CDR1 SGHTA and CDR2 FQGTGA. Losses at the gene ends were 0 bases for V and 5 bases for J; bases not matched to a gene: 3. CDR3 bases: TGTGCCAGCAGCTTAACCCTAGCGGGACTAGATACGCAGTATTTT. This encodes CASSLTLAGLDTQYF. Drawing the rest from reference TRBV7-3 and TRBJ2-3, the complete variable domain is GAGVSQTPSNKVTEKGKYVELRCDPISGHTALYWYRQSLGQGPEFLIYFQGTGAADDSGLPNDRFFAVRPEGSVSTLKIQRTERGDSAVYLCASSLTLAGLDTQYFGPGTRLTVL.

The table lists this clone with a count of one. The rearrangement uses TRBV5-1 and TRBJ1-5, with TRBD1 matching 9 bases. Germline V gene sequence: CDR1 SGHRS, CDR2 YFSETQ. V lost 2 bases and J lost 2; bases outside the gene matches: 5. The CDR3 has 16 residues. The chain's CDR3 is CASSFTGGGRNQPQHF. In DNA form, the CDR3 reads TGCGCCAGCAGCTTTACAGGGGGCGGACGCAATCAGCCCCAGCATTTT.

The chain combines TRBV5-6 with TRBJ1-2; D might be TRBD1 (6 bases). The CDR3 has 15 residues. CDR1 and CDR2 (germline): SGHDT, YYEEEE. V lost 6 bases to trimming and J lost 4 bases, with 19 bases between them. This chain's CDR3 is CASTPGGAAFYGYTF. The CDR3 DNA is TGTGCCAGCACTCCCGGGGGGGCAGCTTTCTATGGCTACACCTTC.

The V gene is TRBV2, the J gene TRBJ2-1, with TRBD1 matching over 7 bases. The CDR3 totals 16 residues. The trim removed 1 base at V and 5 bases at J, leaving 8 bases unmatched. Germline values: CDR1 SNHLY, CDR2 FYNNEI. The CDR3 region has the DNA TGTGCCAGCAGTGAAGGCTGGGACAGTATCAACAATGAGCAGTTCTTC. Protein product: CASSEGWDSINNEQFF.

The chain has TRBV7-2 and TRBJ1-5; D might be TRBD1 (5 bases). The CDR3 covers 16 residues. V lost 6 bases and J lost 2, with 17 bases in between. Germline-derived CDR1 and CDR2 are SGHTA and FQGNSA. CDR3 coding DNA: TGTGCCAGCAGTCTCAGGTCAGGGTTGGGCAATCAGCCCCAGCATTTT. Amino acid sequence: CASSLRSGLGNQPQHF.

This chain links TRBV24-1 with TRBJ2-7; 9 nucleotides agree with TRBD2. CDR1 and CDR2 from the germline V gene are KGHDR and SFDVKD. The CDR3 runs to 16 residues. V trimming: 8 bases; J trimming: 0 bases; junction bases outside the gene matches: 10. DNA for the CDR3: TGTGCCACCAACGGAGCGGGAGGCTTGAGCTCCTACGAGCAGTACTTC. It yields the protein CATNGAGGLSSYEQYF.

The chain carries TRBV30 and TRBJ2-2, with TRBD2 as a possible D gene (6 bases). The CDR3 length is 13 residues. V was clipped by 7 bases and J by 12 bases, with 21 bases between them. Germline lookup yields CDR1 GTSNPN and CDR2 SVGIG (reference sequence). The CDR3 here is CASTTAPGAQLFF. The CDR3 coding sequence is TGTGCCTCCACTACCGCCCCGGGAGCCCAGCTGTTTTTT. The full variable domain, its missing parts supplied by reference TRBV30 and TRBJ2-2, is SQTIHQWPATLVQPVGSPLSLECTVEGTSNPNLYWYRQAAGRGLQLLFYSVGIGQISSEVPQNLSASRPQDRQFILSSKKLLLSDSGFYLCASTTAPGAQLFFGEGSRLTVL.

The chain employs TRBV7-3 and TRBJ2-1, with TRBD2 identical over 13 bases. V lost 5 bases to trimming and J lost 7 bases; unmatched junction nucleotides: 14. This CDR3 contains 18 residues. CDR1 is SGHTA, CDR2 FQGTGA, per germline. The CDR3 sequence: CASSLSNRLAGGNNEQFF. The DNA for the CDR3 is TGTGCCAGCAGCCTATCTAACCGACTAGCGGGAGGTAATAATGAGCAGTTCTTC.